This T cell receptor beta chain was profiled in a study of blood T cell repertoires in COVID-19. Study as a whole: The United States, Italy and Spain provided the acute and convalescent COVID-19 samples. The analysed material was cDNA or gDNA that came from T cells, B-cell-depleted T cells, or PBMCs.

Seattle patients were enrolled during active infection and followed longitudinally. As originally analysed: Amplification with reference gene primers provided the estimates of nucleated cell counts. Method: immunoSEQ multiplex PCR; TCRdb's copy keeps in-frame clones and lacks some. V and J calls and clone size are those listed in that table; D and trimming were worked out from the DNA. The data show hundreds of thousands of clones, roughly 85% seen once. After removal of 8 bases from V and 8 bases from J, the junction contained 7 bases not matched to a gene. The V gene's germline CDR1 is LNHDA and CDR2 SQIVND (reference sequence). The CDR3 consists of 13 residues.

The clonotype originates from a man aged 45 to 65 with COVID-19, enrolled during active disease. The material sequenced was peripheral blood. V is TRBV19 and J is TRBJ1-4, with 8 bases fitting TRBD1. The CDR3 region is CASRTGKGEKLFF. The CDR3 DNA reads as TGTGCCAGTCGGACAGGGAAGGGGGAAAAACTGTTTTTT.